A selection of T cell receptor beta chains follows, all from one sample in a study of siplizumab effects on memory and regulatory T cells. Sequencing used immunoSEQ multiplex PCR; TCRdb keeps in-frame clones, though not all of them. The table shows over 70,000 clones, with about 95% occurring only once. The source material was CD8+ T cells sorted from blood. The receptors stem from a human donor in good health. Both conserved end residues are part of each CDR3. A D gene is named only where the DNA matches it firmly. Not all rows give a size; the values are once, few, many and, for expanded clones, a class.

j_gene | abundance | d_gene | len | v_gene | CDR3aa | CDR3nt
TRBJ1-1 | NA | NA | 13 | TRBV12-5 | CASGFGGNTEAFF | TGTGCTAGTGGTTTCGGGGGGAACACTGAAGCTTTCTTT
TRBJ2-5 | NA | NA | 15 | TRBV7-6 | CASSLEGGSLETQYF | TGTGCCAGCAGCTTAGAGGGCGGGTCCCTAGAGACCCAGTACTTC
TRBJ2-5 | NA | TRBD2 | 16 | TRBV7-9 | CASSPPLAGFQETQYF | TGTGCCAGCAGCCCGCCCTTAGCGGGGTTCCAAGAGACCCAGTACTTC
TRBJ2-4 | NA | NA | 14 | TRBV9 | CASSDVREQNIQYF | TGTGCCAGCAGCGATGTCAGAGAACAAAACATTCAGTACTTC
TRBJ2-2 | NA | NA | 13 | TRBV9 | CASTPERGGELFF | TGTGCCAGCACTCCCGAGAGGGGCGGGGAGCTGTTTTTT
TRBJ1-5 | NA | NA | 16 | TRBV28 | CASSLGWVRGNQPQHF | TGTGCCAGCAGTTTAGGGTGGGTAAGAGGCAATCAGCCCCAGCATTTT
TRBJ2-7 | once | TRBD1 | 14 | TRBV6-6 | CASSWHRDRGEQYF | TGTGCCAGCAGTTGGCACCGGGACAGGGGCGAGCAGTACTTC
TRBJ1-4 | NA | NA | 14 | TRBV2 | CASWPPREDEKLFF | TGTGCCAGCTGGCCCCCCAGGGAGGATGAAAAACTGTTTTTT
TRBJ2-7 | NA | TRBD1 | 13 | TRBV5-6 | CASSWDSSYEQYF | TGTGCCAGCAGCTGGGACAGTTCGTACGAGCAGTACTTC
TRBJ2-7 | NA | NA | 17 | TRBV5-3 | CARSLFAISNPSYEQYF | TGTGCCAGAAGCTTGTTCGCGATTTCAAACCCCTCCTACGAGCAGTACTTC
TRBJ2-7 | NA | NA | 14 | TRBV27 | CASSLRGVSYEQYF | TGTGCCAGCAGTTTGCGCGGAGTGAGTTACGAGCAGTACTTC
TRBJ2-4 | NA | TRBD1 | 15 | TRBV27 | CASSPERDRENIQYF | TGTGCCAGCTCTCCTGAACGTGACAGGGAAAACATTCAGTACTTC
TRBJ2-7 | NA | NA | 14 | TRBV28 | CASGETGTEDEQYF | TGTGCCAGTGGAGAGACGGGGACGGAGGACGAGCAGTACTTC
TRBJ2-3 | NA | NA | 15 | TRBV29-1 | CSVDSIETYTDTQYF | TGCAGCGTTGACTCAATCGAAACCTACACAGATACGCAGTATTTT
TRBJ2-7 | NA | TRBD1 | 16 | TRBV28 | CASIGNRGIGSYEQYF | TGTGCCAGCATTGGGAACAGGGGAATTGGATCCTACGAGCAGTACTTC
TRBJ1-5 | few | NA | 12 | TRBV9 | CASSGGGKPQHF | TGTGCCAGCAGCGGTGGGGGGAAGCCCCAGCATTTT
TRBJ2-3 | NA | NA | 15 | TRBV11-2 | CASSLDWRPTDTQYF | TGTGCCAGCAGCTTAGATTGGCGGCCCACAGATACGCAGTATTTT
TRBJ1-1 | NA | NA | 14 | TRBV5-4 | CASSSDGMNTEAFF | TGTGCCAGCAGCTCGGACGGGATGAACACTGAAGCTTTCTTT
TRBJ2-7 | NA | TRBD1 | 16 | TRBV19 | CASSTLLGQLSYEQYF | TGTGCCAGTAGTACCCTTTTGGGACAGTTATCCTACGAGCAGTACTTC
TRBJ1-5 | NA | NA | 14 | TRBV6-4 | CASSEGFGNQPQHF | TGTGCCAGCAGTGAGGGTTTCGGCAATCAGCCCCAGCATTTT
TRBJ1-2 | NA | NA | 11 | TRBV19 | CATGPGQGYTF | TGTGCCACGGGCCCGGGGCAGGGCTACACCTTC
TRBJ1-2 | NA | TRBD1 | 14 | TRBV18 | CASSLWTGGHGYTF | TGTGCCAGCTCACTATGGACAGGGGGCCACGGCTACACCTTC
TRBJ1-5 | NA | NA | 16 | TRBV2 | CASSDPSQGSNQPQHF | TGTGCCAGCAGTGACCCGTCGCAGGGCAGCAATCAGCCCCAGCATTTT
TRBJ1-2 | NA | TRBD1 | 17 | TRBV10-1 | CASSQRGGGTGDRGYTF | TGCGCCAGCAGCCAACGGGGGGGAGGGACAGGGGACAGAGGCTACACCTTC
TRBJ1-5 | NA | NA | 14 | TRBV5-5 | CASSLVVSNQPQHF | TGTGCCAGCAGCTTGGTAGTCAGCAATCAGCCCCAGCATTTT
TRBJ2-7 | NA | TRBD1 | 13 | TRBV4-2 | CASSSGTAYEQYF | TGTGCCAGCAGCTCCGGGACAGCCTACGAGCAGTACTTC
TRBJ2-7 | NA | NA | 15 | TRBV5-1 | CASSSTGTGDNEQYF | TGCGCCAGCAGCTCTACCGGGACGGGGGACAACGAGCAGTACTTC
TRBJ2-7 | NA | NA | 11 | TRBV19 | CASSTLHEQYF | TGTGCCAGTAGTACTCTACACGAGCAGTACTTC
TRBJ2-7 | once | TRBD2 | 19 | TRBV9 | CASSVGSGLAATSSYEQYF | TGTGCCAGCAGCGTAGGATCGGGACTAGCGGCTACGAGCTCCTACGAGCAGTACTTC
TRBJ1-3 | once | TRBD1 | 15 | TRBV11-2 | CASRGNRGEGNTIYF | TGTGCCAGCAGGGGAAACAGGGGTGAGGGGAACACCATATATTTT
TRBJ1-3 | NA | NA | 14 | TRBV14 | CASSRRTSGNTIYF | TGTGCCAGCAGCCGGAGGACCTCTGGAAACACCATATATTTT
TRBJ1-5 | NA | NA | 12 | TRBV5-6 | CASSLAGQPQHF | TGTGCCAGCAGCTTGGCAGGTCAGCCCCAGCATTTT
TRBJ1-2 | NA | NA | 13 | TRBV5-8 | CASSLQGEDGYTF | TGTGCCAGCAGCTTGCAAGGAGAAGACGGCTACACCTTC
TRBJ2-7 | NA | NA | 15 | TRBV4-1 | CASSQEWEGQNEQYF | TGCGCCAGCAGCCAAGAATGGGAGGGACAGAACGAGCAGTACTTC
TRBJ1-6 | NA | NA | 15 | TRBV4-1 | CASSQVYRENSPLHF | TGCGCCAGCAGCCAAGTATACAGGGAGAATTCACCCCTCCACTTT
TRBJ2-5 | NA | NA | 14 | TRBV6-5 | CASSYSRGGETQYF | TGTGCCAGCAGTTACTCGAGGGGGGGAGAGACCCAGTACTTC
TRBJ2-7 | NA | NA | 14 | TRBV21-1 | CARPAGQGSYEQYF | TGTGCCAGACCTGCGGGACAGGGTTCTTACGAGCAGTACTTC
TRBJ2-7 | NA | TRBD2 | 17 | TRBV11-2 | CASRIGTSGRVQEEQYF | TGTGCCAGCAGAATCGGGACTAGCGGGAGGGTCCAAGAAGAGCAGTACTTC
TRBJ2-7 | NA | NA | 15 | TRBV4-1 | CASSQDPGSTYEQYF | TGCGCCAGCAGCCAAGATCCGGGATCGACCTACGAGCAGTACTTC
TRBJ2-2 | NA | TRBD1 | 18 | TRBV19 | CASSIPGWADRGLRELFF | TGTGCCAGTAGTATCCCCGGGTGGGCGGACAGGGGGCTCAGGGAGCTGTTTTTT
TRBJ1-5 | NA | NA | 14 | TRBV9 | CASSVEEGGQPQHF | TGTGCCAGCAGCGTAGAGGAAGGGGGTCAGCCCCAGCATTTT
TRBJ2-3 | NA | NA | 15 | TRBV11-2 | CASSGGTTSTDTQYF | TGTGCCAGCAGCGGGGGGACGACTAGCACAGATACGCAGTATTTT
TRBJ1-1 | NA | NA | 16 | TRBV4-1 | CASSQDSAGEYTEAFF | TGCGCCAGCAGCCAAGATAGCGCAGGGGAGTACACTGAAGCTTTCTTT
TRBJ2-3 | NA | NA | 14 | TRBV5-6 | CASSLALTRDTQYF | TGTGCCAGCAGCCTCGCCCTTACGCGAGATACGCAGTATTTT
TRBJ1-1 | NA | NA | 13 | TRBV2 | CASRYGRGTEAFF | TGTGCCAGCAGGTACGGCAGGGGCACTGAAGCTTTCTTT
TRBJ2-3 | NA | NA | 12 | TRBV13 | CASSLNTDTQYF | TGTGCCAGCAGCTTAAACACAGATACGCAGTATTTT